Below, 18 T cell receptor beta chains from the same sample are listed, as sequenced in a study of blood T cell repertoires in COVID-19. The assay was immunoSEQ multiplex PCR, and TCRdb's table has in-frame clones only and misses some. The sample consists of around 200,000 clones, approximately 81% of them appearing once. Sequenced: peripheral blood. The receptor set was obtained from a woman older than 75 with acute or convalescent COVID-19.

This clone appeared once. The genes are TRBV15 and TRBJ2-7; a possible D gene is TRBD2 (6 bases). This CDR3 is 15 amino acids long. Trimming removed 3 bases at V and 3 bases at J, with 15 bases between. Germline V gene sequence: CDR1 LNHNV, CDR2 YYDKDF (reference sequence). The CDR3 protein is CATSRGTGSNYEQYF. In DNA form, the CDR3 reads TGTGCCACCAGCAGGGGGACCGGGAGCAACTACGAGCAGTACTTC.

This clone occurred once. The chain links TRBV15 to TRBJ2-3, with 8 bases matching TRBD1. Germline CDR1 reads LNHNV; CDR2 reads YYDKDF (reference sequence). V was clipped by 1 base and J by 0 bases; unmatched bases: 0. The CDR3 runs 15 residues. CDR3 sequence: CATSRGDRSTDTQYF. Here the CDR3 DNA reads TGTGCCACCAGCAGAGGGGACAGGAGCACAGATACGCAGTATTTT.

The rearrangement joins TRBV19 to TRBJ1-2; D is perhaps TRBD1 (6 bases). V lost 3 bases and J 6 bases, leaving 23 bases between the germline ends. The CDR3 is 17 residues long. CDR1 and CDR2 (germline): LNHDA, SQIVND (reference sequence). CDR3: CASSMLGQRAHADGYTF. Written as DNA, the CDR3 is TGTGCCAGTAGTATGCTAGGACAGAGGGCGCATGCGGATGGCTACACCTTC.

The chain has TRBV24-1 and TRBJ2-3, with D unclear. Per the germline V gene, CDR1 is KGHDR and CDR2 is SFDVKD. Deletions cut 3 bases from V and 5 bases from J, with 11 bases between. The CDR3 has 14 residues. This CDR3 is CATSDNSLVDTQYF. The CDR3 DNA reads TGTGCCACCAGTGATAACTCCCTCGTAGATACGCAGTATTTT.

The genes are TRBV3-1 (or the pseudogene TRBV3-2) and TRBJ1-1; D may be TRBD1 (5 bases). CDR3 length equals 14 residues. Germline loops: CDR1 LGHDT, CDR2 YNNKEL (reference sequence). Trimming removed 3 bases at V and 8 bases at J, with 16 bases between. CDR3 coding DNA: TGTGCCAGCAGCCACCTGGTTGGGGGGTACGAAGCTTTCTTT. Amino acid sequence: CASSHLVGGYEAFF.

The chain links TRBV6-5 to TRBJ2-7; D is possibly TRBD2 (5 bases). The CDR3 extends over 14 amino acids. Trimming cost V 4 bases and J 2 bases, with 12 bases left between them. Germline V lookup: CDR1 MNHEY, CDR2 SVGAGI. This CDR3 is CASSLPDGTYEQYF. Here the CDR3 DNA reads TGTGCCAGCAGTTTGCCTGACGGGACCTACGAGCAGTACTTC.

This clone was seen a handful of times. The CDR3 here is CASRGGGAARELHF. CDR3 DNA: TGCGCCAGCAGGGGAGGAGGGGCAGCGAGGGAACTCCACTTT. The rearrangement uses TRBV5-1 and TRBJ1-6; possibly TRBD1 for D (5 bases). In germline, CDR1 is SGHRS, CDR2 YFSETQ. V was cut by 5 bases and J by 16 bases, with 22 bases left in between. The CDR3 runs to 14 residues. The whole variable domain, filled in from reference TRBV5-1 and TRBJ1-6, reads KAGVTQTPRYLIKTRGQQVTLSCSPISGHRSVSWYQQTPGQGLQFLFEYFSETQRNKGNFPGRFSGRQFSNSRSEMNVSTLELGDSALYLCASRGGGAARELHFGNGTRLTVT.

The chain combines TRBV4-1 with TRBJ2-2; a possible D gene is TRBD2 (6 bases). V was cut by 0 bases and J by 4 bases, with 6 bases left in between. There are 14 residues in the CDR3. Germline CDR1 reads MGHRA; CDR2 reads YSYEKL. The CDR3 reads CASSQDGGTGELFF. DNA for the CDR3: TGCGCCAGCAGCCAAGACGGGGGCACCGGGGAGCTGTTTTTT.

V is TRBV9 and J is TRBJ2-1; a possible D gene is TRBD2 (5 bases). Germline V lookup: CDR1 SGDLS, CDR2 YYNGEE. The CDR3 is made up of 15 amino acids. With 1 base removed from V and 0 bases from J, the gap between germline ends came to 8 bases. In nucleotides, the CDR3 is TGTGCCAGCAGCGTAAGTAGCGCCTCCTACAATGAGCAGTTCTTC. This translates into CASSVSSASYNEQFF. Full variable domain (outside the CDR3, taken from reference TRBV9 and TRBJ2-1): DSGVTQTPKHLITATGQRVTLRCSPRSGDLSVYWYQQSLDQGLQFLIQYYNGEERAKGNILERFSAQQFPDLHSELNLSSLELGDSALYFCASSVSSASYNEQFFGPGTRLTVL.

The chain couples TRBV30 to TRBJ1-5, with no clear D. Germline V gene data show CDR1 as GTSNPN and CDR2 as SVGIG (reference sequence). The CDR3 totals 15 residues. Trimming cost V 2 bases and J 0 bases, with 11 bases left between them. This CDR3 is CAWSIPGYSNQPQHF. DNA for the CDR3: TGTGCCTGGAGTATCCCGGGGTATAGCAATCAGCCCCAGCATTTT.

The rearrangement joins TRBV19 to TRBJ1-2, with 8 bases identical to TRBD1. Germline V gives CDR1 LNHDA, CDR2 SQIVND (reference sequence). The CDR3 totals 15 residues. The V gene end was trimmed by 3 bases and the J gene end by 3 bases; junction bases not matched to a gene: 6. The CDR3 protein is CASSIPAGGYYGYTF. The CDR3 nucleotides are TGTGCCAGTAGTATCCCGGCAGGGGGCTACTATGGCTACACCTTC.

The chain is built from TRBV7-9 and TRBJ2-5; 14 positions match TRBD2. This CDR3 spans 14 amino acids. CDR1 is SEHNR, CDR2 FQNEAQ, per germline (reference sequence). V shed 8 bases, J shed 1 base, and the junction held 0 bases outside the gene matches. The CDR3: CASGTSGSQETQYF. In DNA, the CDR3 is TGTGCCAGCGGGACTAGCGGGAGCCAAGAGACCCAGTACTTC.

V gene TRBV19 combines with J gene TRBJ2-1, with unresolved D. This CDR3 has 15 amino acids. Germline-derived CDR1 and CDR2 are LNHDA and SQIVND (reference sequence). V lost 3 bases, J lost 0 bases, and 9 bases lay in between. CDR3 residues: CASSISRSSYNEQFF. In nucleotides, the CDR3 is TGTGCCAGTAGTATCTCCCGCAGCTCCTACAATGAGCAGTTCTTC.

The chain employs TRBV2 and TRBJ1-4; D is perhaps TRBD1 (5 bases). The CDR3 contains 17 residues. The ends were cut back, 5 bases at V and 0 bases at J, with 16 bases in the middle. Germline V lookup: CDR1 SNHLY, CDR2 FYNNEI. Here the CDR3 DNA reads TGTGCCAGCAGTACAGGCCTGACCCTTGCAACTAATGAAAAACTGTTTTTT. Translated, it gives CASSTGLTLATNEKLFF.

The CDR3 spells CASSIRTGIVGELFF. For the CDR3, the DNA is TGTGCCAGTAGTATCCGGACAGGGATCGTCGGGGAGCTGTTTTTT. This chain connects TRBV19 to TRBJ2-2; 8 bases map to TRBD1. The CDR3 is 15 amino acids. V dropped 3 bases and J dropped 7; count of bases not matched to a gene: 7. CDR1 LNHDA and CDR2 SQIVND come from the germline V gene (reference sequence).

CDR3 sequence reads: CASRTSPWGGTNEKLFF. The DNA for the CDR3 is TGTGCCAGCAGAACCTCCCCGTGGGGGGGGACTAATGAAAAACTGTTTTTT. The chain links TRBV7-2 to TRBJ1-4; D may be TRBD1 (5 bases). Trimming pared 6 bases from V and 2 bases from J, leaving 19 bases between. The CDR3 contains 17 residues. Germline V gene sequence: CDR1 SGHTA, CDR2 FQGNSA.

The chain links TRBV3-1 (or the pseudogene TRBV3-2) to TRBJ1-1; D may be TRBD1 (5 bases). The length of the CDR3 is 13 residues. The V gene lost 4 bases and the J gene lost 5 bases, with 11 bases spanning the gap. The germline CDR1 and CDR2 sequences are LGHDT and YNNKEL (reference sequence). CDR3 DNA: TGTGCCAGCAGCCTTCAGGGTAGAACTGAAGCTTTCTTT. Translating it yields CASSLQGRTEAFF.

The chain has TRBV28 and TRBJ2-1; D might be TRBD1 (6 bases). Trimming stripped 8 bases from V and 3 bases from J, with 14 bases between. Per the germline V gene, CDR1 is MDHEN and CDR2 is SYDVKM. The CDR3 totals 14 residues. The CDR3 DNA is TGTGCCAGCTACGCAACAGGGCACTACAATGAGCAGTTCTTC. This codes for CASYATGHYNEQFF.